The subject of this entry is one T cell receptor beta chain. This sample is drawn from a study of blood T cell repertoires in COVID-19. Between the trimmed V and J ends, which lost 4 bases and 1 base, there was a span of 11 bases. Germline V lookup: CDR1 SQVTM, CDR2 ANQGSEA. The CDR3 runs to 15 residues. Method: immunoSEQ multiplex PCR; TCRdb's copy keeps in-frame clones and lacks some. The sample records roughly 230,000 clones, 85% being singletons. The source is a woman aged 50 to 60 who had been exposed to COVID-19. Specimen: PBMCs or T cells enriched from blood (not recorded which). The chain couples TRBV29-1 to TRBJ2-6; D perhaps matches TRBD1 (5 bases). The CDR3 sequence is CSVVFQGSGANVLTF. The CDR3 region has the DNA TGCAGCGTTGTATTTCAGGGTTCTGGGGCCAACGTCCTGACTTTC.